Following are 10 T cell receptor beta chains from one sample sequenced in a study of CD8+ T cells in alopecia areata. Reverse transcribed after extraction, RNA yielded cDNA as the sequencing template. TCRdb's table, derived via immunoSEQ multiplex PCR, lists solely in-frame clones and lacks some. The sample records 100,000 to 150,000 clones, approximately 60% being singletons. Described treatment: oral pan-JAK inhibitor, 5-10 mg twice daily. Material: CD4+ T cells sorted from blood, obtained at week 4, from a patient treated with tofacitinib. The receptors here all came from a human donor with alopecia areata.

This chain joins TRBV7-2 and TRBJ2-3, with D hard to call. This CDR3 contains 15 residues. V was trimmed by 3 bases and J by 2 bases, leaving 12 bases between them. Germline lookup yields CDR1 SGHTA and CDR2 FQGNSA. The CDR3 sequence is CASSFTTTPTDTQYF. The CDR3 DNA reads as TGTGCCAGCAGCTTCACCACGACTCCCACAGATACGCAGTATTTT.

The chain couples TRBV15 to TRBJ2-3; the D is unclear. V was clipped by 1 base and J by 4 bases, with 6 bases between them. CDR1 and CDR2 from the germline V gene are LNHNV and YYDKDF (reference sequence). This CDR3 has 13 amino acids. The CDR3 DNA reads as TGTGCCACCAGCAGAGCCCAACCAGATACGCAGTATTTT. This encodes CATSRAQPDTQYF. The full variable domain, completed using reference TRBV15 and TRBJ2-3, is DAMVIQNPRYQVTQFGKPVTLSCSQTLNHNVMYWYQQKSSQAPKLLFHYYDKDFNNEADTPDNFQSRRPNTSFCFLDIRSPGLGDTAMYLCATSRAQPDTQYFGPGTRLTVL.

The V call is TRBV29-1, the J call TRBJ2-7; D possibly corresponds to TRBD2 (7 bases). The CDR3 sequence is 12 residues long. Trimming pared 5 bases from V and 3 bases from J, leaving 11 bases between. Germline V CDR1 and CDR2: SQVTM, ANQGSEA. Here the CDR3 reads CSVRGAGYEQYF. The CDR3 DNA reads TGCAGCGTTCGGGGGGCTGGCTACGAGCAGTACTTC.

The CDR3 DNA reads TGCGCCAGCAGCAAGGACAGTAACTATGGCTACACCTTC. Residues: CASSKDSNYGYTF. The chain recombines TRBV5-1 with TRBJ1-2; tentative D call: TRBD1 (6 bases). The germline V gene encodes CDR1 SGHRS and CDR2 YFSETQ. V was pared by 4 bases and J by 1 base, with 8 bases between. The CDR3 is 13 residues long.

This clone was observed a few times. CDR3 nucleotides: TGTGCCAGCAGCCACTCAGAGAGGATCTATGGCTACACCTTC. Amino acids: CASSHSERIYGYTF. The chain links TRBV5-5 to TRBJ1-2; D ambiguous. Between the trimmed V and J ends, which lost 4 bases and 4 bases, there was a span of 14 bases. The germline V gene encodes CDR1 SGHKS and CDR2 YYEKEE (reference sequence). This CDR3 has 14 amino acids. Combining the CDR3 with reference TRBV5-5 and TRBJ1-2 gives the whole variable domain DAGVTQSPTHLIKTRGQQVTLRCSPISGHKSVSWYQQVLGQGPQFIFQYYEKEERGRGNFPDRFSARQFPNYSSELNVNALLLGDSALYLCASSHSERIYGYTFGSGTRLTVV.

This clone showed up just a few times. V gene TRBV4-3 combines with J gene TRBJ2-1, with 11 bases fitting TRBD2. CDR1 is LGHNA, CDR2 YSLEER, per germline. V lost 1 base to trimming and J lost 5 bases; unmatched junction nucleotides: 10. The CDR3 consists of 18 residues. CDR3 sequence: CASSQVILTSGRNNEQFF. The CDR3 DNA follows: TGCGCCAGCAGCCAAGTTATCCTTACTAGCGGGAGAAACAATGAGCAGTTCTTC.

The chain joins TRBV4-1 to TRBJ2-4; D may correspond to TRBD1 or TRBD2 (5 bases each). The V gene's germline CDR1 is MGHRA and CDR2 YSYEKL. The CDR3 spans 17 residues. Trimming took off 0 bases at V and 1 base at J, with 13 bases between the two ends. As DNA, the CDR3 is TGCGCCAGCAGCCAAGAGGGTCGGGGCGGGGCCAAAAACATTCAGTACTTC. Translating it yields CASSQEGRGGAKNIQYF.

The V gene is TRBV30, the J gene TRBJ2-1; no definite D call. Trimming pared 2 bases from V and 2 bases from J, leaving 10 bases between. The CDR3 is 14 residues long. CDR1 and CDR2 (germline): GTSNPN, SVGIG (reference sequence). The DNA for the CDR3 is TGTGCCTGGAGTATGGTACTTCCCTACAATGAGCAGTTCTTC. Its translation: CAWSMVLPYNEQFF.

The V call is TRBV20-1, the J call TRBJ2-7; no clear D. Germline CDR1 and CDR2: DFQATT and SNEGSKA (reference sequence). The CDR3 totals 11 residues. Trimming took 6 bases from V and 2 from J, leaving 8 bases between them. The CDR3 is CSAAPPYEQYF. The DNA for the CDR3 is TGCAGTGCCGCTCCTCCCTACGAGCAGTACTTC.

V and J are TRBV5-1 and TRBJ2-2, with a weak D call TRBD1 (6 bases). V lost 5 bases and J lost 1, with 12 bases in between. Germline V gene lookup returns CDR1 SGHRS and CDR2 YFSETQ. This CDR3 contains 15 residues. The CDR3 reads CASSRDIRNTGELFF. The CDR3 DNA reads TGCGCCAGCAGTCGGGACATACGGAACACCGGGGAGCTGTTTTTT.